The 5 T cell receptor beta chains below were found in one sample sequenced in a study of blood T cell repertoires in COVID-19. The protocol was immunoSEQ multiplex PCR, while the TCRdb copy is restricted to in-frame clones and leaves out a portion. Of a few hundred thousand clones in the sample, under 85% were seen once. The sequenced sample consisted of PBMCs or T cells enriched from blood (not recorded which). The source is a woman in her fifties or sixties who had recovered from COVID-19.

This clone was observed a single time. This chain connects TRBV27 to TRBJ2-1, with D possibly matching TRBD2 (7 bases). Trimming removed 6 bases from V and 7 bases from J, with 16 bases in between. Germline V gene lookup returns CDR1 MNHEY and CDR2 SMNVEV (reference sequence). The CDR3 length is 14 residues. CDR3 region: CASSRGGEFNEQFF. CDR3 coding DNA: TGTGCCAGCAGCCGCGGGGGCGAGTTTAATGAGCAGTTCTTC.

The chain couples TRBV30 to TRBJ2-7, with unresolved D. V was trimmed by 3 bases and J by 0 bases, leaving 9 bases between them. Looked up from germline, CDR1 is GTSNPN and CDR2 is SVGIG (reference sequence). This CDR3 comprises 13 residues. The CDR3 DNA reads as TGTGCCTGGAGCGCCCTAAACTCCTACGAGCAGTACTTC. Translated: CAWSALNSYEQYF.

The rearrangement uses TRBV27 and TRBJ2-6, with D unresolved. The CDR3 has 14 amino acids. From germline, CDR1 is MNHEY and CDR2 SMNVEV (reference sequence). Trimming took 6 bases from V and 2 from J, leaving 8 bases between them. The CDR3 loop reads CASSSPPGANVLTF. The CDR3 DNA reads TGTGCCAGCAGCTCCCCCCCTGGGGCCAACGTCCTGACTTTC.

The chain recombines TRBV11-1 with TRBJ2-3; 9 nucleotides align to TRBD2. The ends lost 6 bases at V and 1 base at J; junction bases unmatched: 8. Germline V gene data show CDR1 as SGHAT and CDR2 as FQDESV (reference sequence). The CDR3 spans 16 residues. The CDR3 DNA reads as TGTGCCAGCAGTGATAGTAGCGGGGGACGCACAGATACGCAGTATTTT. This gives the protein CASSDSSGGRTDTQYF.

The rearrangement joins TRBV7-2 to TRBJ1-2, with D hard to call. V was pared by 5 bases and J by 7 bases, with 11 bases between. Germline V gives CDR1 SGHTA, CDR2 FQGNSA. The CDR3 is made up of 12 amino acids. CDR3 nucleotide sequence: TGTGCCAGCAGCGTGCGAGGGCTTGGCTACACCTTC. This gives the protein CASSVRGLGYTF. Variable domain in full (rest from reference TRBV7-2 and TRBJ1-2): GAGVSQSPSNKVTEKGKDVELRCDPISGHTALYWYRQSLGQGLEFLIYFQGNSAPDKSGLPSDRFSAERTGGSVSTLTIQRTQQEDSAVYLCASSVRGLGYTFGSGTRLTVV.